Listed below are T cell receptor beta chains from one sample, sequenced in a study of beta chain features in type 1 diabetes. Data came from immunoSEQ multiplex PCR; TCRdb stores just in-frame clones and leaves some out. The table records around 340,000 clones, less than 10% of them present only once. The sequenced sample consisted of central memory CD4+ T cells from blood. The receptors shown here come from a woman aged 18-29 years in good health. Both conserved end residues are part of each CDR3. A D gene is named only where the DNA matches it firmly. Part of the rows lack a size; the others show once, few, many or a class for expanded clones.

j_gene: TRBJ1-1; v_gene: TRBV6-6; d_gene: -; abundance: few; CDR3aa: CASRHIVDTEAFF; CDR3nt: TGTGCCAGCAGACACATTGTAGACACTGAAGCTTTCTTT
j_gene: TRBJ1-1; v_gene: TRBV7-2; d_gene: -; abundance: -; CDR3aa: CASSLAPTGNTEAFF; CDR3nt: TGTGCCAGCAGCTTAGCGCCTACAGGGAACACTGAAGCTTTCTTT
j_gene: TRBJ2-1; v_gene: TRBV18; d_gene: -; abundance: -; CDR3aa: CASSPNRERSSEQFF; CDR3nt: TGTGCCAGCTCACCAAACCGGGAGCGGTCCAGTGAGCAGTTCTTC
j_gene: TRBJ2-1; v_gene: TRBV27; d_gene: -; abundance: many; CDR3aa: CASSQAAAGYNEQFF; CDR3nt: TGTGCCAGCAGTCAAGCGGCCGCGGGATACAATGAGCAGTTCTTC
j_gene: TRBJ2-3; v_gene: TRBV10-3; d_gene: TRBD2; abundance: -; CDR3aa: CAISERRGLAEAPSTDTQYF; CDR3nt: TGTGCCATCAGTGAGAGACGGGGACTAGCGGAGGCCCCTAGCACAGATACGCAGTATTTT
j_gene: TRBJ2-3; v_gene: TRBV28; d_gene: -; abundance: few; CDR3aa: CATRDSRVDTQYF; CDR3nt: TGTGCCACCCGGGACTCTCGAGTGGATACGCAGTATTTT
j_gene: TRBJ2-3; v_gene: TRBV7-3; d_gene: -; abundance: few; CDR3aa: CASSLTPQRGTDTQYF; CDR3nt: TGTGCCAGCAGCTTAACCCCCCAGCGAGGCACAGATACGCAGTATTTT
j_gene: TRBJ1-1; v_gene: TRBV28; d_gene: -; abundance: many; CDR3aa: CASSFGAPGGMNTEAFF; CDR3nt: TGTGCCAGCAGTTTCGGGGCCCCCGGGGGCATGAACACTGAAGCTTTCTTT
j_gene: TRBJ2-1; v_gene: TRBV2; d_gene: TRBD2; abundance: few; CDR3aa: CASRGGLAGSYNEQFF; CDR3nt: TGTGCCAGCAGAGGGGGACTAGCGGGATCTTACAATGAGCAGTTCTTC
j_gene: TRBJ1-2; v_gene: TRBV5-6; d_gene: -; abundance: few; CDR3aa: CASYRGLSNYGYTF; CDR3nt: TGTGCCAGCTACCGGGGACTGAGTAACTATGGCTACACCTTC
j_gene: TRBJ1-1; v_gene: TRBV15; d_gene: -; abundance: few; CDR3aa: CATSSHRSMNTEAFF; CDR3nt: TGTGCCACCAGCTCGCACAGGAGCATGAACACTGAAGCTTTCTTT
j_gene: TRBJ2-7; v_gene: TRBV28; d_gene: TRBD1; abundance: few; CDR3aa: CASSLPGQGFKDEQYF; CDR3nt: TGTGCCAGCAGTTTACCGGGACAGGGCTTTAAGGACGAGCAGTACTTC
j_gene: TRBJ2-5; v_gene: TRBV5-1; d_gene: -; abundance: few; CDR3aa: CASSLARNGHLYQETQYF; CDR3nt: TGCGCCAGCAGCTTGGCCCGGAATGGACACCTGTACCAAGAGACCCAGTACTTC
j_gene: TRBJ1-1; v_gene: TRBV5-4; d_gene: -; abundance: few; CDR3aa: CASSFDRSPTEAFF; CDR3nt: TGTGCCAGCAGCTTCGATAGGTCTCCCACTGAAGCTTTCTTT
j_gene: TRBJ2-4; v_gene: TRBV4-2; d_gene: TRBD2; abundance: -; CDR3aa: CASSQVSGSSIPLAKNIQYF; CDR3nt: TGTGCCAGCAGCCAAGTTAGCGGGAGTTCAATCCCGCTAGCCAAAAACATTCAGTACTTC
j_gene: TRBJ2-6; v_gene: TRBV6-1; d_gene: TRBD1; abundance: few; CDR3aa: CASRGGNSGANVLTF; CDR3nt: TGTGCCAGCAGAGGGGGCAACTCTGGGGCCAACGTCCTGACTTTC